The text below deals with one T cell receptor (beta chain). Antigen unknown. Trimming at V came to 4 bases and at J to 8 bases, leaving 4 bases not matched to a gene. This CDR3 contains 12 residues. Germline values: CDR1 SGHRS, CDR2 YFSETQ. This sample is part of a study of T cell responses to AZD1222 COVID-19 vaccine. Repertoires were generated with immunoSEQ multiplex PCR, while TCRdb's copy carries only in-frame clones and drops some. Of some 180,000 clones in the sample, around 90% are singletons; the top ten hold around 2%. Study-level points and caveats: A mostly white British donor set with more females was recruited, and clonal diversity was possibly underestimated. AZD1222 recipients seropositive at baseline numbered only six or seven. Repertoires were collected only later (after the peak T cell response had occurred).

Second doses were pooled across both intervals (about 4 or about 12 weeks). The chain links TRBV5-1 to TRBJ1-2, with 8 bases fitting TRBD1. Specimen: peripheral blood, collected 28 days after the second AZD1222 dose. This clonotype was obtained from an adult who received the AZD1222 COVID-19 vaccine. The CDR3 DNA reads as TGCGCCAGCAGCCCGGGACAGGCAGGCTACACCTTC. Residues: CASSPGQAGYTF.